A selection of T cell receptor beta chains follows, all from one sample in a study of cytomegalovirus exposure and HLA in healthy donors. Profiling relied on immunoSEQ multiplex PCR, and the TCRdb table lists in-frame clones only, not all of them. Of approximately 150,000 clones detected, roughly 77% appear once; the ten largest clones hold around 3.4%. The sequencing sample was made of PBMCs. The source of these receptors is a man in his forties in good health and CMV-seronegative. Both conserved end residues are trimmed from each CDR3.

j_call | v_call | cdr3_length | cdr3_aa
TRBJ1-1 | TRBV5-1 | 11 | ASSSAPGTEAF
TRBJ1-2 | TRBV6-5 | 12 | ASSYSGGRSGYT
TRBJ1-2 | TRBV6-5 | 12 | ASSEVGRVYGYT
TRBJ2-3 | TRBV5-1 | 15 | ASSSNDREYMRGTQY
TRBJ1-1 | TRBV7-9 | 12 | ASSLEGGNTEAF
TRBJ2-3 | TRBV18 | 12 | ASSPAGATDTQY
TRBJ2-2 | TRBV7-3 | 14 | ASSSQGGPGTGELF
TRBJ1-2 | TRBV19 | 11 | ASSNTVYYGYT
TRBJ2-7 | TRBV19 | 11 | ASSSGKFYEQY
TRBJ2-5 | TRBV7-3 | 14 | ASSLRTGGNQETQY
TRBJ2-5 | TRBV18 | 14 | ASSPTLAGPQETQY